The entry that follows covers one T cell receptor beta chain sequence. Its specificity is unknown. TCRdb reprocessed the reads via MiXCR and lists one record per CDR3 protein. The table includes over 450,000 distinct CDR3 sequences, 11% detected once. This sample was included in a study of T cell repertoires in cytomegalovirus infection. Study-level results: Within the response measured ex vivo, HLA-C-restricted CMV-specific TCR beta clonotypes were dominant.

Trimming left V 4 bases short and J 1 base short, with 9 bases between. Germline V lookup: CDR1 SQVTM, CDR2 ANQGSEA. CDR3 length equals 13 residues. V and J are TRBV29-1 and TRBJ2-3; D is unclear. This TCR was recovered from a human donor in good health (CMV status not recorded). Some clones in this sample may be carry-over from other donors' samples. The sequencing sample was made of PBMCs. The CDR3 sequence: CSVVLAGTDTQYF. The CDR3 nucleotides are TGCAGCGTTGTATTAGCTGGCACAGATACGCAGTATTTT.